A selection of T cell receptor beta chains follows, all from one sample in a study of shared clonotypes between healthy human individuals. Sequenced by immunoSEQ multiplex PCR; TCRdb stores in-frame clones only, minus some. Of some 490,000 clones listed, 65% to 85% are singletons. Material for sequencing was PBMCs. The receptors were sampled from a middle-aged woman in good health. Some clones in this sample may be carry-over from other donors' samples. Both conserved end residues are part of each CDR3. Fields, in order: J gene, clone size, V gene, D gene, CDR3 DNA, CDR3 protein. A D gene is named only where the DNA matches it firmly. Rows may omit the clone size; those that give it use once, few, many or a size class.

J gene: TRBJ1-2
clone size: NA
V gene: TRBV29-1
D gene: NA
CDR3 DNA: TGCAGCGTTGGGCCGTCTAACTATGGCTACACCTTC
CDR3 protein: CSVGPSNYGYTF

J gene: TRBJ1-2
clone size: NA
V gene: TRBV5-4
D gene: NA
CDR3 DNA: TGTGCCAGTTCCCCTGACAGCAACTATGGCTACACCTTC
CDR3 protein: CASSPDSNYGYTF

J gene: TRBJ1-4
clone size: NA
V gene: TRBV28
D gene: NA
CDR3 DNA: TGTGCCAGCAGGGCCTCTAATGAAAAACTGTTTTTT
CDR3 protein: CASRASNEKLFF

J gene: TRBJ2-5
clone size: few
V gene: TRBV18
D gene: NA
CDR3 DNA: TGTGCCAGCTCACCACCGTCCTTCGAGACCCAGTACTTC
CDR3 protein: CASSPPSFETQYF

J gene: TRBJ2-7
clone size: NA
V gene: TRBV5-4
D gene: TRBD2
CDR3 DNA: TGTGCCAGCAGCTTGAAGACTAGCGGGGTTTACGAGCAGTACTTC
CDR3 protein: CASSLKTSGVYEQYF

J gene: TRBJ2-1
clone size: NA
V gene: TRBV29-1
D gene: TRBD2
CDR3 DNA: TGCAGCGTGGATACCCTAGCGGGAGGGCTCAGTGAGCAGTTCTTC
CDR3 protein: CSVDTLAGGLSEQFF

J gene: TRBJ2-1
clone size: NA
V gene: TRBV10-3
D gene: NA
CDR3 DNA: TGTGCCATCAGTGAGTCAGGTCAAGCCAATGAGCAGTTCTTC
CDR3 protein: CAISESGQANEQFF

J gene: TRBJ1-4
clone size: NA
V gene: TRBV29-1
D gene: TRBD1
CDR3 DNA: TGCAGCGTGGATACAGGGGGGGATGAAAAACTGTTTTTT
CDR3 protein: CSVDTGGDEKLFF

J gene: TRBJ2-7
clone size: many
V gene: TRBV15
D gene: NA
CDR3 DNA: TGTGCCACCAGCAGAGCGCGAGACATCCCCTACGAGCAGTACTTC
CDR3 protein: CATSRARDIPYEQYF

J gene: TRBJ1-2
clone size: many
V gene: TRBV6-1
D gene: NA
CDR3 DNA: TGTGCCAGCAGTGAACGAACGGGTGGCTACACCTTC
CDR3 protein: CASSERTGGYTF

J gene: TRBJ2-7
clone size: NA
V gene: TRBV6-5
D gene: NA
CDR3 DNA: TGTGCCAGCAGTTACTCAGCACGATACTACGAGCAGTACTTC
CDR3 protein: CASSYSARYYEQYF

J gene: TRBJ1-1
clone size: NA
V gene: TRBV11-2
D gene: NA
CDR3 DNA: TGTGCCAGCAGCCTCTCAGGTGGGAGCACTGAAGCTTTCTTT
CDR3 protein: CASSLSGGSTEAFF

J gene: TRBJ2-7
clone size: NA
V gene: TRBV14
D gene: NA
CDR3 DNA: TGTGCCAGCAGCCAAGGACACAATCCGGGGTACGAGCAGTACTTC
CDR3 protein: CASSQGHNPGYEQYF

J gene: TRBJ2-4
clone size: NA
V gene: TRBV4-2
D gene: NA
CDR3 DNA: TGTGCCAGCTCGCCCGGACAGAATAGCGTTCAGTACTTC
CDR3 protein: CASSPGQNSVQYF

J gene: TRBJ1-2
clone size: NA
V gene: TRBV19
D gene: NA
CDR3 DNA: TGTGCCAGTAGTCCCCTCCCGGCCAGGGGAAATGGCTACACCTTC
CDR3 protein: CASSPLPARGNGYTF

J gene: TRBJ2-1
clone size: NA
V gene: TRBV4-2
D gene: NA
CDR3 DNA: TGTGCCAGCAGCCAAGACGGGACCAACAATGAGCAGTTCTTC
CDR3 protein: CASSQDGTNNEQFF

J gene: TRBJ1-1
clone size: few
V gene: TRBV27
D gene: NA
CDR3 DNA: TGTGCCAGCAGTTTACAGCACGAAAAGAACACTGAAGCTTTCTTT
CDR3 protein: CASSLQHEKNTEAFF